Listed below are T cell receptor beta chains from one sample, sequenced in a study of T cell responses to AZD1222 COVID-19 vaccine. The assay was immunoSEQ multiplex PCR, and TCRdb's table has in-frame clones only and misses some. The sample has some 130,000 clones, 93% seen once. Sequences were derived from peripheral blood, sampled on day 0 of AZD1222 vaccination. The receptors here all came from an adult in good health. CDR3s include the opening cysteine and the closing phenylalanine or tryptophan. D genes are given only for firm matches. Part of the rows lack a size; the others show once, few, many or a class for expanded clones.

TRBV25-1,TRBJ1-5,.,TRBD1,CASSGQGWQPQHF,TGTGCCAGCAGTGGACAGGGGTGGCAGCCCCAGCATTTT
TRBV10-3,TRBJ1-1,.,.,CAISEVARDLNTEAFF,TGTGCCATCAGTGAGGTTGCCAGGGATTTGAACACTGAAGCTTTCTTT
TRBV2,TRBJ1-2,.,.,CASSALSTDLVGYTF,TGTGCCAGCAGTGCGCTTTCGACAGACCTCGTTGGCTACACCTTC
TRBV5-4,TRBJ2-5,few,.,CASSVPQTETQYF,TGTGCCAGCAGTGTCCCACAAACGGAGACCCAGTACTTC
TRBV3-1/TRBV3-2,TRBJ1-2,once,.,CASSQGAAIYGYTF,TGTGCCAGCAGCCAGGGGGCAGCGATCTATGGCTACACCTTC
TRBV19,TRBJ2-1,.,TRBD2,CASSSGLAVSNEQFF,TGTGCCAGTAGTTCGGGACTAGCAGTCTCCAATGAGCAGTTCTTC
TRBV2,TRBJ1-5,.,.,CASSVEGRQPQHF,TGTGCCAGCAGTGTCGAGGGCCGTCAGCCCCAGCATTTT
TRBV15,TRBJ1-2,.,.,CATSIGQSGYTF,TGTGCCACCAGCATAGGACAGTCTGGCTACACCTTC
TRBV3-1/TRBV3-2,TRBJ2-5,once,TRBD1,CASSQASRSDRDRETQYF,TGTGCCAGCAGCCAAGCATCAAGAAGTGACAGGGATCGGGAGACCCAGTACTTC
TRBV3-1/TRBV3-2,TRBJ1-4,.,.,CATGGSATNEKLFF,TGTGCCACGGGAGGAAGTGCAACTAATGAAAAACTGTTTTTT
TRBV10-3,TRBJ1-2,.,.,CAISPDSNYGYTF,TGTGCCATCAGCCCCGACAGTAACTATGGCTACACCTTC
TRBV30,TRBJ1-2,.,.,CACLGAGIDGYTF,TGTGCCTGCCTGGGGGCAGGGATTGACGGCTACACCTTC
TRBV5-1,TRBJ1-5,.,TRBD1,CASSWEGAQPQHF,TGCGCCAGCAGCTGGGAGGGGGCTCAGCCCCAGCATTTT
TRBV2,TRBJ1-4,.,.,CASSRRGSEKLFF,TGTGCCAGCAGTAGACGGGGGAGTGAAAAACTGTTTTTT
TRBV19,TRBJ1-5,.,TRBD1,CASSPDREGFKPQHF,TGTGCCAGTAGTCCGGACAGGGAGGGTTTCAAGCCCCAGCATTTT
TRBV25-1,TRBJ2-7,.,.,CASSAQGIYEQYF,TGTGCCAGCAGCGCACAGGGAATCTACGAGCAGTACTTC
TRBV6-6,TRBJ1-5,.,.,CASSPNRVGNQPQHF,TGTGCCAGCAGTCCCAACAGGGTCGGCAATCAGCCCCAGCATTTT
TRBV18,TRBJ1-1,.,.,CASSPGAAEAFF,TGTGCCAGCTCACCGGGGGCAGCTGAAGCTTTCTTT
TRBV6-5,TRBJ2-5,.,.,CASSPSRGEGTQYF,TGTGCCAGCAGTCCCTCCAGGGGCGAAGGGACCCAGTACTTC
TRBV11-2,TRBJ1-5,.,.,CASSLGQPNQPQHF,TGTGCCAGCAGCTTAGGGCAGCCCAATCAGCCCCAGCATTTT
TRBV18,TRBJ2-3,.,.,CASSPGPHLDTQYF,TGTGCCAGCTCACCGGGACCTCACCTGGATACGCAGTATTTT
TRBV11-2,TRBJ2-5,.,TRBD1,CASSLAAGGQGTQYF,TGTGCCAGCAGCTTAGCGGCAGGGGGCCAAGGGACCCAGTACTTC
TRBV10-3,TRBJ1-1,once,.,CAISESADVNTEAFF,TGTGCCATCAGTGAGTCGGCAGACGTAAACACTGAAGCTTTCTTT
TRBV12-3/TRBV12-4,TRBJ1-5,once,.,CASSPRNQPQHF,TGTGCCAGCAGTCCAAGAAATCAGCCCCAGCATTTT
TRBV10-3,TRBJ1-1,.,.,CAISDGGLNTEAFF,TGTGCCATCAGTGACGGGGGGCTAAACACTGAAGCTTTCTTT
TRBV5-6,TRBJ1-4,.,TRBD1,CASSATGTGVDEKLFF,TGTGCCAGCAGCGCCACCGGGACAGGGGTGGATGAAAAACTGTTTTTT
TRBV5-4,TRBJ1-1,.,TRBD1,CASSLWVAGGTEAFF,TGTGCCAGCAGCTTGTGGGTGGCAGGGGGGACTGAAGCTTTCTTT
TRBV4-2,TRBJ1-5,.,.,CASSHGTGTLKPGEPQHF,TGTGCCAGCAGCCACGGCACCGGGACACTCAAGCCCGGTGAGCCCCAGCATTTT
TRBV2,TRBJ1-2,.,TRBD1,CASSGTGRGGYTF,TGTGCCAGCAGTGGGACAGGTAGAGGAGGCTACACCTTC
TRBV4-2,TRBJ1-5,.,.,CASSLRGQGRQERANQPQHF,TGTGCCAGCAGCCTCCGAGGGCAGGGACGCCAAGAGAGGGCCAATCAGCCCCAGCATTTT
TRBV24-1,TRBJ2-1,.,.,CATSDPLNNEQFF,TGTGCCACCAGTGACCCCCTGAACAATGAGCAGTTCTTC
TRBV7-9,TRBJ2-1,.,.,CASSPEGRNEQFF,TGTGCCAGCAGCCCGGAGGGGAGAAATGAGCAGTTCTTC
TRBV6-5,TRBJ1-5,.,.,CASRPSGGQPQHF,TGTGCCAGCAGACCCTCCGGGGGGCAGCCCCAGCATTTT
TRBV9,TRBJ1-1,.,.,CASSVALNTEAFF,TGTGCCAGCAGCGTAGCGCTGAACACTGAAGCTTTCTTT
TRBV19,TRBJ2-7,.,TRBD2,CASSPGGAYEQYF,TGTGCCAGTAGTCCGGGGGGGGCCTACGAGCAGTACTTC
TRBV5-1,TRBJ1-1,.,.,CASSLHGTMNTEAFF,TGCGCCAGCAGCTTGCATGGGACAATGAACACTGAAGCTTTCTTT
TRBV21-1,TRBJ2-1,few,.,CASSRSRLAANSYNEQFF,TGTGCCAGCAGCAGATCCCGACTAGCGGCCAACTCCTACAATGAGCAGTTCTTC
TRBV5-1,TRBJ2-7,.,.,CASSGGFYYEQYF,TGCGCCAGCAGCGGCGGGTTCTACTACGAGCAGTACTTC
TRBV10-3,TRBJ1-5,.,TRBD1,CAISVDRTNQPQHF,TGTGCCATCAGTGTGGACAGGACTAATCAGCCCCAGCATTTT
TRBV5-1,TRBJ2-7,.,TRBD2,CASSDSSGGYEFYEQYF,TGCGCCAGCAGCGATTCTAGCGGGGGGTACGAATTCTACGAGCAGTACTTC
TRBV3-1/TRBV3-2,TRBJ1-3,.,.,CASSQDLGLGNTIYF,TGTGCCAGCAGCCAAGACCTAGGGTTAGGAAACACCATATATTTT
TRBV5-1,TRBJ2-1,.,TRBD1,CASSWTGYNEQFF,TGCGCCAGCAGCTGGACAGGCTACAATGAGCAGTTCTTC
TRBV3-1/TRBV3-2,TRBJ1-5,.,.,CASSQDTGNQPQHF,TGTGCCAGCAGCCAAGACACTGGAAATCAGCCCCAGCATTTT
TRBV7-8,TRBJ1-5,.,.,CASSLGRDYQPQHF,TGTGCCAGCAGCTTAGGCAGGGATTATCAGCCCCAGCATTTT
TRBV2,TRBJ1-5,.,TRBD1,CASSSGTGFRNQPQHF,TGTGCCAGCAGTTCTGGGACAGGGTTTAGGAATCAGCCCCAGCATTTT
TRBV11-3,TRBJ2-1,.,TRBD2,CASSRDVAGGIYNEQFF,TGTGCCAGCAGCCGGGACGTAGCGGGGGGGATCTACAATGAGCAGTTCTTC
TRBV7-2,TRBJ1-2,.,.,CASSQRWGGGYTF,TGTGCCAGCAGCCAGAGGTGGGGGGGCGGCTACACCTTC
TRBV2,TRBJ1-5,.,.,CASSERPNQPQHF,TGTGCCAGCAGTGAACGACCTAATCAGCCCCAGCATTTT
TRBV30,TRBJ1-2,.,.,CAWSTQGNGRGYTF,TGTGCCTGGAGTACACAGGGCAATGGTCGAGGCTACACCTTC